These 19 T cell receptor beta chains were sequenced from one sample in a study of cytomegalovirus exposure and HLA in healthy donors. It was with 60 Vbeta and 13 Jbeta primers that the PCR ran. Clones were sequenced by immunoSEQ multiplex PCR, and TCRdb holds only the in-frame ones, with some missing. The sample consists of 100,000 to 150,000 clones, about 74% of them appearing once. Material for sequencing was PBMCs. Receptors were obtained from a woman aged 50 to 65 in good health and CMV-seropositive.

V and J are TRBV2 and TRBJ2-5, with D unresolved. The germline V gene encodes CDR1 SNHLY and CDR2 FYNNEI. The V end was cut by 3 bases, the J end by 5 bases, with 7 bases between. The CDR3 has 12 amino acids. The CDR3 protein is CASSDMRETQYF. DNA of the CDR3: TGTGCCAGCAGTGATATGAGGGAGACCCAGTACTTC.

The rearrangement links TRBV28 to TRBJ2-7; D gene uncertain. This CDR3 contains 14 residues. CDR1 is MDHEN, CDR2 SYDVKM, per germline. V lost 2 bases to trimming and J lost 4 bases, with 12 bases between them. Here the CDR3 reads CASSLLESLYEQYF. CDR3 in DNA: TGTGCCAGCAGTTTACTCGAGAGCCTTTACGAGCAGTACTTC.

The chain has TRBV5-1 and TRBJ1-6; 8 nucleotides line up with TRBD1. Germline V gene data show CDR1 as SGHRS and CDR2 as YFSETQ. V shed 3 bases and J 8 bases; nucleotides not matched to a gene: 4. This CDR3 comprises 14 residues. CDR3 region: CASSSGTGDSPLHF. The CDR3 bases are TGCGCCAGCAGCTCCGGGACAGGAGATTCACCCCTCCACTTT.

This clone turned up a few times. V is TRBV27 and J is TRBJ2-3; a weak D match, TRBD1 (5 bases). V was shortened by 3 bases and J by 3 bases, with 13 bases between the two germline ends. The CDR3 sequence is 15 residues long. Germline V gene sequence: CDR1 MNHEY, CDR2 SMNVEV (reference sequence). Written as DNA, the CDR3 is TGTGCCAGCAGTTTCAGGCAGGGCGGTACAGATACGCAGTATTTT. It codes for CASSFRQGGTDTQYF.

This chain uses TRBV28 with TRBJ2-7, with D hard to call. Germline V gives CDR1 MDHEN, CDR2 SYDVKM. Trimming removed 5 bases at V and 4 bases at J, with 9 bases between. The CDR3 loop spans 12 amino acids. The chain's CDR3 is CASSLKWYEQYF. CDR3 nucleotides: TGTGCCAGCAGTCTAAAGTGGTACGAGCAGTACTTC.

The V call is TRBV5-1, the J call TRBJ2-5; 7 positions agree with TRBD1. The CDR3 is 16 residues long. Germline loops: CDR1 SGHRS, CDR2 YFSETQ. V trimming: 1 base; J trimming: 0 bases; junction bases outside the gene matches: 6. The DNA for the CDR3 is TGCGCCAGCAGCTTGCGACCAACAGGGGACCAAGAGACCCAGTACTTC. Encoded protein: CASSLRPTGDQETQYF. The full variable domain, completed using reference TRBV5-1 and TRBJ2-5, is KAGVTQTPRYLIKTRGQQVTLSCSPISGHRSVSWYQQTPGQGLQFLFEYFSETQRNKGNFPGRFSGRQFSNSRSEMNVSTLELGDSALYLCASSLRPTGDQETQYFGPGTRLLVL.

The rearrangement uses TRBV4-1 and TRBJ2-2; D perhaps matches TRBD2 (6 bases). V lost 0 bases and J lost 7, with 18 bases in between. The germline V gene has CDR1 MGHRA and CDR2 YSYEKL. This CDR3 is 17 amino acids long. The chain's CDR3 is CASSQEGLLLVGGELFF. CDR3 DNA sequence: TGCGCCAGCAGCCAAGAGGGACTCCTACTTGTCGGCGGGGAGCTGTTTTTT.

This clone was seen only a few times. The chain has TRBV6-6 and TRBJ2-7, with D unresolved. Germline loops: CDR1 MNHNY, CDR2 SVGAGI (reference sequence). The CDR3 is 12 amino acids. Trimming cost V 8 bases and J 3 bases, with 11 bases left between them. Here the CDR3 DNA reads TGTGCCAGCCGACATTTGAACTACGAGCAGTACTTC. Translating gives CASRHLNYEQYF.

The chain uses TRBV15 and TRBJ2-7; 8 positions agree with TRBD1. The CDR3 extends over 16 amino acids. Germline CDR1 is LNHNV and CDR2 is YYDKDF (reference sequence). With V trimmed by 4 bases and J by 1 base, 9 bases remained unmatched. CDR3 residues: CATSKNFGDRSYEQYF. CDR3 coding DNA: TGTGCCACCAGCAAAAACTTCGGGGACAGGTCCTACGAGCAGTACTTC.

V and J are TRBV7-2 and TRBJ2-1, with TRBD2 as a possible D gene (5 bases). Germline assignment: CDR1 SGHTA and CDR2 FQGNSA. The CDR3 length is 14 residues. The V end was cut by 1 base, the J end by 6 bases, with 10 bases between. The CDR3 DNA reads as TGTGCCAGCAGCTTAGATCCGGGAATCAATGAGCAGTTCTTC. This codes for CASSLDPGINEQFF.

The chain recombines TRBV6-6 with TRBJ2-3, with 8 bases aligning to TRBD2. The trim removed 7 bases at V and 2 bases at J, leaving 8 bases unmatched. The CDR3 runs to 15 residues. Germline V lookup: CDR1 MNHNY, CDR2 SVGAGI (reference sequence). CDR3 in DNA: TGTGCCAGCACTCAGACTAGCGCGACCACAGATACGCAGTATTTT. Protein: CASTQTSATTDTQYF.

The CDR3 loop reads CASSYDREPINEQFF. The CDR3 DNA is TGTGCCAGCAGCTACGACAGGGAACCCATCAATGAGCAGTTCTTC. The chain joins TRBV7-2 to TRBJ2-1, with TRBD1 matching over 7 bases. This CDR3 has 15 amino acids. Germline V CDR1 and CDR2: SGHTA, FQGNSA. J lost 6 bases, V lost 4 bases, and 9 bases had no gene match.

The chain joins TRBV2 to TRBJ2-5; D ambiguous. This CDR3 has 12 amino acids. From germline, CDR1 is SNHLY and CDR2 FYNNEI. The V end was cut by 7 bases, the J end by 3 bases, with 9 bases between. DNA for the CDR3: TGTGCCAGCACGCAGGAAGAAGAGACCCAGTACTTC. Amino acids: CASTQEEETQYF.

This rearrangement joins TRBV5-1 to TRBJ2-5, with D possibly TRBD2 on 5 matching bases. Per the germline V gene, CDR1 is SGHRS and CDR2 is YFSETQ. V shed 1 base and J shed 5 bases, with 15 bases lying between them. The CDR3 extends over 15 amino acids. The DNA of the CDR3 is TGCGCCAGCAGCTTGCAGGCGGGCACTGCGGAGACCCAGTACTTC. Protein sequence: CASSLQAGTAETQYF. Full variable domain (remainder filled in from reference TRBV5-1 and TRBJ2-5): KAGVTQTPRYLIKTRGQQVTLSCSPISGHRSVSWYQQTPGQGLQFLFEYFSETQRNKGNFPGRFSGRQFSNSRSEMNVSTLELGDSALYLCASSLQAGTAETQYFGPGTRLLVL.

The chain is built from TRBV6-5 and TRBJ2-7; 7 nucleotides align to TRBD1. The CDR3 extends over 14 amino acids. CDR1 and CDR2 from the germline V gene are MNHEY and SVGAGI. Trimming removed 4 bases from V and 0 bases from J; junction bases left unmatched: 3. Here the CDR3 DNA reads TGTGCCAGCAGTTCGGGACAGAGCTCCTACGAGCAGTACTTC. It specifies CASSSGQSSYEQYF.

This chain joins TRBV5-1 and TRBJ2-3; 7 nucleotides agree with TRBD1. The ends lost 4 bases at V and 2 bases at J; junction bases unmatched: 4. Germline CDR1 SGHRS, CDR2 YFSETQ. The CDR3 runs to 14 residues. CDR3 region: CASSPDRNTDTQYF. The CDR3 DNA follows: TGCGCCAGCAGCCCGGACAGGAACACAGATACGCAGTATTTT.

The chain is built from TRBV19 and TRBJ1-2; D is ambiguous. CDR1 and CDR2 (germline): LNHDA, SQIVND (reference sequence). The CDR3 runs 13 residues. Deletions cut 6 bases from V and 6 bases from J, with 14 bases between. The CDR3 DNA is TGTGCCAGTAGCGTGTCGAGGAGGGATGGCTACACCTTC. Protein: CASSVSRRDGYTF. The full variable domain, in which reference TRBV19 and TRBJ1-2 provide the parts outside the CDR3, is DGGITQSPKYLFRKEGQNVTLSCEQNLNHDAMYWYRQDPGQGLRLIYYSQIVNDFQKGDIAEGYSVSREKKESFPLTVTSAQKNPTAFYLCASSVSRRDGYTFGSGTRLTVV.

The V and J genes are TRBV10-3 and TRBJ1-1, with no clear D. Germline loops: CDR1 ENHRY, CDR2 SYGVKD. Deletions cut 6 bases from V and 5 bases from J, with 13 bases between. This CDR3 has 13 amino acids. In DNA, the CDR3 is TGTGCCATCAGCGCCGGGGAACGAACTGAAGCTTTCTTT. This translates into CAISAGERTEAFF.

This clone occurred a few times. The CDR3 DNA reads as TGCGCCAGCAGCTTAGGAGGGGGCAGTGGAAACACCATATATTTT. It yields the protein CASSLGGGSGNTIYF. V and J are TRBV5-1 and TRBJ1-3; 7 bases align to TRBD1. CDR1 is SGHRS and CDR2 is YFSETQ in the germline V gene. Trimming cost V 2 bases and J 3 bases; bases outside gene matches: 5. The CDR3 runs 15 residues.